These 5 T cell receptor beta chains were sequenced from one sample in a study of cytotoxic CD8 clonotypes in ibrutinib-treated CLL. Assay: immunoSEQ multiplex PCR; the TCRdb copy retains only in-frame clones and omits some. The sample consists of about 92,000 clones, 75% to 80% of them appearing once. Material: PBMCs, obtained after 24 months of ibrutinib treatment. Receptor source: a human donor with chronic lymphocytic leukemia.

The V gene is TRBV7-8, the J gene TRBJ2-3, with D maybe TRBD2 (6 bases). V was clipped by 1 base and J by 0 bases, with 17 bases between them. There are 18 residues in the CDR3. Germline V gene lookup returns CDR1 SGHVS and CDR2 FQNEAQ. This CDR3 is CASSLVISRLVSTDTQYF. The CDR3 region has the DNA TGTGCCAGCAGCTTAGTCATCTCGCGACTAGTTAGCACAGATACGCAGTATTTT.

CDR3 bases: TGTGCCAGCAGTTTAATCTTCAGCGGGAGAGGGATCAATGAGCAGTTCTTC. It specifies CASSLIFSGRGINEQFF. The V and J genes are TRBV27 and TRBJ2-1, with TRBD2 matching 8 bases. The CDR3 covers 17 residues. The junction had 12 bases not matched to a gene; V was cut back by 2 bases and J by 6 bases. CDR1 is MNHEY and CDR2 is SMNVEV in the germline V gene (reference sequence).

The V and J genes are TRBV5-5 and TRBJ2-1, with TRBD2 matching over 7 bases. The CDR3 is made up of 14 amino acids. V lost 5 bases to trimming and J lost 3 bases; unmatched junction nucleotides: 5. Germline V gene sequence: CDR1 SGHKS, CDR2 YYEKEE (reference sequence). The CDR3 reads CASSSAGVYNEQFF. In nucleotides, the CDR3 is TGTGCCAGCAGTTCGGCGGGGGTCTACAATGAGCAGTTCTTC.

This clone was picked up a small number of times. The chain has TRBV7-6 and TRBJ2-1; D might be TRBD1 (6 bases). With 3 bases removed from V and 9 bases from J, the gap between germline ends came to 9 bases. Per germline, CDR1 SGHVS and CDR2 FNYEAQ. This CDR3 is built from 12 residues. The CDR3 nucleotides read TGTGCCAGCAGCTTCGGACAGACTGAGCAGTTCTTC. Amino acids: CASSFGQTEQFF.

The chain uses TRBV7-8 and TRBJ2-7; 9 nucleotides match TRBD1. In germline, CDR1 is SGHVS, CDR2 FQNEAQ. CDR3 length: 14 residues. The V segment lost 6 bases and the J segment 6 bases; nucleotides outside the gene matches: 9. CDR3 protein: CASSNYRGLSEQYF. The CDR3 region has the DNA TGTGCCAGCAGTAACTACAGGGGGCTGTCCGAGCAGTACTTC.